The 32 T cell receptor beta chains below were found in one sample sequenced in a study of shared clonotypes between healthy human individuals. The assay was immunoSEQ multiplex PCR, and TCRdb's table has in-frame clones only and misses some. The profile shows some 2,100,000 clones, around 95% of them singletons. Sequenced material: naive CD4+ T cells sorted from blood. As for subset: CD45RA+ positively selected. The receptors originated from a man aged 18 to 29 in good health.

The V and J genes are TRBV7-8 and TRBJ1-3, with D possibly TRBD1 on 6 matching bases. This CDR3 spans 15 amino acids. Germline values: CDR1 SGHVS, CDR2 FQNEAQ. The V gene lost 4 bases and the J gene lost 1 base, with 11 bases spanning the gap. The DNA of the CDR3 is TGTGCCAGCAGCTCCCAAACAGGGTCTGGAAACACCATATATTTT. Its translation is CASSSQTGSGNTIYF.

The chain carries TRBV2 and TRBJ1-5, with TRBD1 identical over 8 bases. This CDR3 contains 17 residues. CDR1 and CDR2 (germline): SNHLY, FYNNEI. Trimming cost V 8 bases and J 0 bases; bases outside gene matches: 12. This CDR3 is CASGGQGLSLSNQPQHF. The CDR3 region has the DNA TGTGCCAGCGGAGGACAGGGACTAAGCCTTAGCAATCAGCCCCAGCATTTT.

The V gene is TRBV28, the J gene TRBJ2-7; TRBD1 might be the D (6 bases). CDR3 size: 15 residues. V lost 6 bases, J lost 1 base, and 16 bases lay in between. In germline, CDR1 is MDHEN, CDR2 SYDVKM. CDR3 protein: CASSAQGTGSYEQYF. The DNA of the CDR3 is TGTGCCAGCAGCGCACAGGGCACCGGGTCCTACGAGCAGTACTTC.

The chain recombines TRBV30 with TRBJ1-1; the match to TRBD1 covers 7 bases. J gave up 4 bases and V 3 bases, and 11 bases lay outside the gene matches. Germline V gene sequence: CDR1 GTSNPN, CDR2 SVGIG (reference sequence). The CDR3 extends over 15 amino acids. CDR3 protein: CAWSKRGGIGTEAFF. The DNA for the CDR3 is TGTGCCTGGAGCAAGAGAGGGGGCATTGGCACTGAAGCTTTCTTT.

This clone was recorded only once. The rearrangement uses TRBV28 and TRBJ1-2, with D perhaps TRBD1 (5 bases). The germline V gene has CDR1 MDHEN and CDR2 SYDVKM. Trimming pared 8 bases from V and 1 base from J, leaving 26 bases between. The CDR3 totals 18 residues. CDR3 amino acids: CASGTDGGRFGINYGYTF. The CDR3 bases are TGTGCCAGCGGTACAGATGGGGGAAGGTTCGGGATTAACTATGGCTACACCTTC.

The gene calls are TRBV7-3 and TRBJ1-6; possibly TRBD1 for D (5 bases). V shed 4 bases and J shed 4 bases, with 17 bases lying between them. The CDR3 is 17 amino acids. Germline values: CDR1 SGHTA, CDR2 FQGTGA. The CDR3 is CASSSRPGTGYNSPLHF. For the CDR3, the DNA is TGTGCCAGCAGCTCCCGTCCCGGGACCGGGTATAATTCACCCCTCCACTTT.

This rearrangement joins TRBV10-3 to TRBJ1-1, with TRBD1 as a possible D gene (6 bases). V lost 5 bases and J 11 bases, leaving 21 bases between the germline ends. CDR1 and CDR2 from the germline V gene are ENHRY and SYGVKD. The CDR3 is 14 residues long. The CDR3 DNA reads TGTGCCATCAGTAATTTACAGGGATCGGGGTCTGCTTTCTTT. Amino acids: CAISNLQGSGSAFF.

The chain carries TRBV4-3 and TRBJ1-1; D gene uncertain. CDR1 is LGHNA, CDR2 YSLEER, per germline. The V gene lost 1 base and the J gene lost 4 bases, with 7 bases spanning the gap. The CDR3 sequence is 13 residues long. The CDR3 loop reads CASSQVMGTEAFF. CDR3 nucleotides: TGCGCCAGCAGCCAAGTTATGGGCACTGAAGCTTTCTTT.

The chain combines TRBV5-6 with TRBJ2-7, with 8 bases aligning to TRBD2. The CDR3 covers 15 residues. CDR1 and CDR2 (germline): SGHDT, YYEEEE. V gave up 5 bases and J gave up 2 bases; unmatched junction bases: 9. CDR3 DNA sequence: TGTGCCAGCAGGACACAGAGCGGGAGCCCCTACGAGCAGTACTTC. Encoded protein: CASRTQSGSPYEQYF. The full variable domain, its missing parts supplied by reference TRBV5-6 and TRBJ2-7, is DAGVTQSPTHLIKTRGQQVTLRCSPKSGHDTVSWYQQALGQGPQFIFQYYEEEERQRGNFPDRFSGHQFPNYSSELNVNALLLGDSALYLCASRTQSGSPYEQYFGPGTRLTVT.

The table lists this clone with a count of one. CDR3 amino acids: CASRRETGENQPQHF. CDR3 DNA sequence: TGTGCCAGCAGGAGGGAGACCGGGGAAAATCAGCCCCAGCATTTT. The chain recombines TRBV7-8 with TRBJ1-5; no clear D. Germline CDR1 SGHVS, CDR2 FQNEAQ. V lost 6 bases, J lost 4 bases, and 16 bases lay in between. CDR3 length equals 15 residues.

The chain uses TRBV30 and TRBJ2-7; TRBD2 might be the D (5 bases). The CDR3 covers 14 residues. Germline V gene lookup returns CDR1 GTSNPN and CDR2 SVGIG (reference sequence). V was cut by 4 bases and J by 0 bases, with 13 bases left in between. The CDR3, as DNA: TGTGCCTGGACCGGACTCGAATCCTCCTACGAGCAGTACTTC. It codes for CAWTGLESSYEQYF.

V and J are TRBV11-2 and TRBJ2-7; the D is unclear. The V end lost 6 bases, the J end lost 0 bases, and 12 bases lay between the germline ends. The germline V gene encodes CDR1 SGHAT and CDR2 FQNNGV. This CDR3 has 14 residues. CDR3 sequence (DNA): TGTGCCAGCAGGACACTCCGGAGCTCCTACGAGCAGTACTTC. This codes for CASRTLRSSYEQYF.

The V and J genes are TRBV6-1 and TRBJ2-7; D is ambiguous. Germline-derived CDR1 and CDR2 are MNHNS and SASEGT. V was clipped by 2 bases and J by 4 bases, with 12 bases between them. CDR3 size: 14 residues. In DNA form, the CDR3 reads TGTGCCAGCAGTGAATCCCAAGGTTGGTACGAGCAGTACTTC. It encodes CASSESQGWYEQYF.

A single count supports this clone. The V call is TRBV2, the J call TRBJ2-7; D call uncertain. The V gene's germline CDR1 is SNHLY and CDR2 FYNNEI. The CDR3 extends over 13 amino acids. Trimming left V 4 bases short and J 3 bases short, with 10 bases between. For the CDR3, the DNA is TGTGCCAGCAGTGGGCGGCGGAGCTACGAGCAGTACTTC. As protein: CASSGRRSYEQYF.

This chain links TRBV5-4 with TRBJ2-1; D ambiguous. Germline V gene sequence: CDR1 SGHNT, CDR2 YYREEE (reference sequence). This CDR3 is 13 amino acids long. The V end was cut by 0 bases, the J end by 6 bases, with 7 bases between. CDR3 DNA sequence: TGTGCCAGCAGCTTGGTGGCCCCCAATGAGCAGTTCTTC. Amino acids: CASSLVAPNEQFF.

The chain is built from TRBV5-4 and TRBJ1-4, with D possibly TRBD1 on 6 matching bases. Trimming cost V 2 bases and J 5 bases, with 10 bases left between them. Looked up from germline, CDR1 is SGHNT and CDR2 is YYREEE (reference sequence). CDR3 length equals 14 residues. The CDR3 bases are TGTGCCAGCAGCTTACGAGGGGGAAATGAAAAACTGTTTTTT. Translation gives CASSLRGGNEKLFF.

This chain links TRBV11-2 with TRBJ2-7; 9 nucleotides align to TRBD2. Germline CDR1 and CDR2: SGHAT and FQNNGV. With V trimmed by 4 bases and J by 3 bases, 4 bases remained unmatched. This CDR3 comprises 14 residues. CDR3 sequence: CASSYLAGNYEQYF. The CDR3 DNA reads TGTGCCAGCAGCTATCTAGCGGGGAACTACGAGCAGTACTTC.

As to this clone: This sample also contains other DNA sequences that code for the same CDR3. The rearrangement uses TRBV5-1 and TRBJ2-7; D perhaps matches TRBD2 (6 bases). Germline V lookup: CDR1 SGHRS, CDR2 YFSETQ. V dropped 0 bases and J dropped 3 bases, with 10 bases sitting between them. The CDR3 has 14 amino acids. The CDR3 DNA is TGCGCCAGCAGCTTGGAGCAGGGAGGCTACGAGCAGTACTTC. It is translated as CASSLEQGGYEQYF.

The chain has TRBV12-2 and TRBJ1-2; the listed D gene, TRBD1, was not tested against the DNA. TRBV12-2 is given as a pseudogene. CDR3 size: 17 residues. The CDR3: CASRLAWTGRNNYGYTF. CDR3 sequence (DNA): TGTGCAAGTCGCTTAGCATGGACAGGGCGGAATAACTATGGCTACACCTTC.

The CDR3 loop reads CASSATGNNSPLHF. CDR3 bases: TGTGCCAGCAGTGCGACAGGAAATAATTCACCCCTCCACTTT. The chain couples TRBV6-6 to TRBJ1-6, with a weak D call TRBD1 (6 bases). Germline V gives CDR1 MNHNY, CDR2 SVGAGI (reference sequence). V lost 5 bases and J 5 bases, leaving 10 bases between the germline ends. The CDR3 contains 14 residues.

The chain carries TRBV2 and TRBJ2-7; 10 bases map to TRBD2. Unmatched junction bases numbered 13, after V lost 3 bases and J lost 2 bases. The CDR3 is made up of 18 amino acids. Germline-derived CDR1 and CDR2 are SNHLY and FYNNEI. The CDR3 is CASSEASGGVGAPYEQYF. The DNA for the CDR3 is TGTGCCAGCAGTGAGGCTAGCGGGGGAGTCGGGGCTCCCTACGAGCAGTACTTC.

This sequence joins TRBV2 and TRBJ2-5, with no clear D. V lost 3 bases to trimming and J lost 5 bases, with 16 bases between them. This CDR3 contains 15 residues. Germline CDR1 SNHLY, CDR2 FYNNEI. Here the CDR3 reads CASSDLVRSMETQYF. The CDR3 DNA reads TGTGCCAGCAGTGATTTGGTGCGTTCCATGGAGACCCAGTACTTC. The full variable domain, its missing parts supplied by reference TRBV2 and TRBJ2-5, is EPEVTQTPSHQVTQMGQEVILRCVPISNHLYFYWYRQILGQKVEFLVSFYNNEISEKSEIFDDQFSVERPDGSNFTLKIRSTKLEDSAMYFCASSDLVRSMETQYFGPGTRLLVL.

The V and J genes are TRBV6-5 and TRBJ1-5; no clear D gene. This CDR3 is 14 amino acids long. Between the trimmed V and J ends, which lost 1 base and 3 bases, there was a span of 7 bases. The germline gives CDR1 MNHEY, CDR2 SVGAGI. The CDR3 DNA is TGTGCCAGCAGTTACTGGGGTAACAATCAGCCCCAGCATTTT. Translating gives CASSYWGNNQPQHF.

V usage is TRBV7-2 and J usage is TRBJ2-2; D is ambiguous. The CDR3 contains 15 residues. The germline gives CDR1 SGHTA, CDR2 FQGNSA. The ends were cut back, 0 bases at V and 6 bases at J, with 11 bases in the middle. The CDR3 DNA is TGTGCCAGCAGCTTAGCCCTGCAAGTACCCGGGGAGCTGTTTTTT. It encodes CASSLALQVPGELFF.

The V and J genes are TRBV20-1 and TRBJ2-5; D is ambiguous. CDR1 and CDR2 (germline): DFQATT, SNEGSKA (reference sequence). This CDR3 has 11 residues. V gave up 2 bases and J gave up 5 bases, with 6 bases separating them. The CDR3 spells CSARNRETQYF. The CDR3 bases are TGCAGTGCTAGAAACCGGGAGACCCAGTACTTC.

J is TRBJ1-2 and V is TRBV7-9; 12 nucleotides line up with TRBD1. The CDR3 contains 15 residues. Germline loops: CDR1 SEHNR, CDR2 FQNEAQ (reference sequence). V lost 3 bases and J lost 6; bases outside the gene matches: 5. CDR3 nucleotides: TGTGCCAGCAGCTTTCCGGGACAGGGGGCCCATGGCTACACCTTC. Its protein is CASSFPGQGAHGYTF. The full variable domain, completed using reference TRBV7-9 and TRBJ1-2, is DTGVSQNPRHKITKRGQNVTFRCDPISEHNRLYWYRQTLGQGPEFLTYFQNEAQLEKSRLLSDRFSAERPKGSFSTLEIQRTEQGDSAMYLCASSFPGQGAHGYTFGSGTRLTVV.

The chain recombines TRBV28 with TRBJ2-3, with TRBD2 matching 9 bases. Germline V gene data show CDR1 as MDHEN and CDR2 as SYDVKM. The ends lost 7 bases at V and 5 bases at J; junction bases unmatched: 10. The CDR3 has 15 amino acids. CDR3 amino acids: CASTSGGGARDTQYF. The CDR3, as DNA: TGTGCCAGCACCAGCGGCGGGGGGGCGAGAGATACGCAGTATTTT.

V usage is TRBV7-2 and J usage is TRBJ1-3; the D gene is possibly TRBD1 (5 bases). Germline lookup yields CDR1 SGHTA and CDR2 FQGNSA. The length of the CDR3 is 14 residues. V gave up 3 bases and J gave up 4 bases, with 10 bases separating them. The CDR3 DNA follows: TGTGCCAGCAGCTTGGGACCCGCCGGAAACACCATATATTTT. Translating gives CASSLGPAGNTIYF.

The chain recombines TRBV21-1 with TRBJ2-7; whether TRBD1, the table's D call, matches the DNA was not checked. TRBV21-1 is a listed pseudogene. The length of the CDR3 is 17 residues. DNA of the CDR3: TGTGCCAGCAGCTCCCGCCCGGGACAAAAGAATGCCTACGAGCAGTACTTC. Encoded protein: CASSSRPGQKNAYEQYF.

The chain combines TRBV7-2 with TRBJ2-1, with TRBD1 identical over 11 bases. V trimming: 0 bases; J trimming: 6 bases; junction bases outside the gene matches: 4. Germline V gives CDR1 SGHTA, CDR2 FQGNSA. The CDR3 runs to 16 residues. This CDR3 is CASSLAGQGVGNEQFF. CDR3 in DNA: TGTGCCAGCAGCTTAGCGGGACAGGGGGTAGGCAATGAGCAGTTCTTC.

This clone has a handful of counts. V is TRBV5-4 and J is TRBJ2-7; D may be TRBD1 or TRBD2 (6 bases each). Germline values: CDR1 SGHNT, CDR2 YYREEE (reference sequence). Trimming left V 2 bases short and J 1 base short, with 13 bases between. CDR3 size: 15 residues. The CDR3 DNA follows: TGTGCCAGCAGCTTACGGGGGCGCTTGTCCTACGAGCAGTACTTC. It is translated as CASSLRGRLSYEQYF.

The chain couples TRBV7-9 to TRBJ1-5; 7 positions agree with TRBD1. There are 14 residues in the CDR3. Germline V gene sequence: CDR1 SEHNR, CDR2 FQNEAQ (reference sequence). Unmatched junction bases numbered 5, after V lost 8 bases and J lost 1 base. CDR3 sequence (DNA): TGTGCCAGCGGAAACAGGGGAAGCAATCAGCCCCAGCATTTT. Amino acids: CASGNRGSNQPQHF.